These 22 T cell receptor beta chains came from one sample sequenced in a study of T cell responses to AZD1222 COVID-19 vaccine. Profiled with immunoSEQ multiplex PCR; TCRdb holds only in-frame clones, not every one. The sample lists about 59,000 clones, 80% to 90% occurring once. The sequenced sample was peripheral blood, obtained 28 days after the second AZD1222 dose. Source of these receptors: an adult who received the AZD1222 COVID-19 vaccine.

The chain recombines TRBV7-3 with TRBJ2-7; TRBD1 matches at 8 bases. The CDR3 runs to 19 residues. V was clipped by 5 bases and J by 3 bases; unmatched bases: 21. Germline values: CDR1 SGHTA, CDR2 FQGTGA. The CDR3 nucleotides are TGTGCCAGCAGCCCGGGACAGGACTTCCCTATGATCGGTCACTACGAGCAGTACTTC. Amino acid sequence: CASSPGQDFPMIGHYEQYF.

The chain links TRBV10-2 to TRBJ2-7; D not resolved. Between the trimmed V and J ends, which lost 4 bases and 7 bases, there was a span of 8 bases. From germline, CDR1 is WSHSY and CDR2 SAAADI. The CDR3 consists of 11 residues. CDR3 protein: CASSAVDEQYF. CDR3 bases: TGCGCCAGCAGTGCCGTTGATGAGCAGTACTTC.

The genes are TRBV6-2 or TRBV6-3 and TRBJ1-5; D is undetermined. The ends were cut back, 0 bases at V and 9 bases at J, with 9 bases in the middle. This CDR3 contains 13 residues. Germline CDR1 MNHEY, CDR2 SVGEGT. CDR3 region: CASSYSNDRPQHF. Written as DNA, the CDR3 is TGTGCCAGCAGTTACTCGAACGATAGGCCCCAGCATTTT.

This clone is a singleton in its sample. The rearrangement joins TRBV5-1 to TRBJ2-1; 7 bases match TRBD2. The CDR3 runs to 13 residues. The junction had 1 base not matched to a gene; V was cut back by 4 bases and J by 3 bases. CDR1 is SGHRS, CDR2 YFSETQ, per germline. The CDR3 DNA reads TGCGCCAGCAGCCGGGACTACTACAATGAGCAGTTCTTC. Translated: CASSRDYYNEQFF.

This clone has only one observation. The V and J genes are TRBV12-5 and TRBJ1-1; D not certain. The V end was cut by 0 bases, the J end by 3 bases, with 11 bases between. Germline assignment: CDR1 LGHNT and CDR2 FRNRAP. CDR3 length: 15 residues. As DNA, the CDR3 is TGTGCTAGTGGTTTGGTACGGGGTAGGGACACTGAAGCTTTCTTT. As protein: CASGLVRGRDTEAFF.

V usage is TRBV4-2 and J usage is TRBJ2-7, with 7 nucleotides matching TRBD2. This CDR3 contains 16 residues. After removal of 0 bases from V and 2 bases from J, the junction contained 7 bases not matched to a gene. Looked up from germline, CDR1 is LGHNA and CDR2 is YNFKEQ. The CDR3 bases are TGTGCCAGCAGCCAAGATCCGGGGGGAACCCCCTACGAGCAGTACTTC. Amino acids: CASSQDPGGTPYEQYF.

V usage is TRBV5-1 and J usage is TRBJ1-2; 8 nucleotides align to TRBD1. V lost 0 bases to trimming and J lost 4 bases; unmatched junction nucleotides: 2. Germline V gene lookup returns CDR1 SGHRS and CDR2 YFSETQ. The CDR3 spans 14 residues. In DNA, the CDR3 is TGCGCCAGCAGCTTGGGGGGACAGGTCTATGGCTACACCTTC. Translation: CASSLGGQVYGYTF.

Here the CDR3 DNA reads TGTGCCAGCAGCCAAGCGGACAGACCTTATAACTATGGCTACACCTTC. Amino acid sequence: CASSQADRPYNYGYTF. This sequence joins TRBV11-2 and TRBJ1-2; perhaps TRBD1 as D (6 bases). Germline V gene lookup returns CDR1 SGHAT and CDR2 FQNNGV. The CDR3 contains 16 residues. V gave up 5 bases and J gave up 1 base, with 17 bases separating them.

V usage is TRBV23-1 and J usage is TRBJ2-3; 9 nucleotides align to TRBD1. TRBV23-1 is assigned to the ORF class and has an uncertain function. CDR3 size: 16 residues. J was trimmed by 8 bases and V by 6 bases; bases with no gene match: 15. This chain's CDR3 is CASRYRGRGKSGTQYF. As DNA, the CDR3 is TGCGCCAGCAGGTACAGGGGGCGCGGGAAGTCAGGTACGCAGTATTTT.

This chain uses TRBV5-4 with TRBJ2-1; 8 nucleotides align to TRBD2. CDR3 length: 13 amino acids. The germline gives CDR1 SGHNT, CDR2 YYREEE (reference sequence). Germline trimming cut 4 bases from V and 3 bases from J; bases unmatched to any gene: 0. The CDR3, as DNA: TGTGCCAGCAGCGGGACTAGCTACAATGAGCAGTTCTTC. This gives the protein CASSGTSYNEQFF.

J is TRBJ2-1 and V is TRBV24-1; D is perhaps TRBD1 (5 bases). Trimming removed 5 bases at V and 3 bases at J, with 7 bases between. Germline CDR1 and CDR2: KGHDR and SFDVKD. The CDR3 has 13 amino acids. The CDR3 sequence: CATSGGHYNEQFF. CDR3 coding DNA: TGTGCCACCAGTGGGGGCCACTACAATGAGCAGTTCTTC.

The rearrangement links TRBV9 to TRBJ2-3, with D possibly TRBD2 on 6 matching bases. Trimming took 2 bases from V and 2 from J, leaving 15 bases between them. Germline CDR1 reads SGDLS; CDR2 reads YYNGEE. The CDR3 is 16 amino acids. The CDR3 sequence is CASSVGTGKHTDTQYF. The CDR3 nucleotides read TGTGCCAGCAGCGTGGGGACTGGAAAACACACAGATACGCAGTATTTT.

The V gene is TRBV27, the J gene TRBJ1-3; TRBD1 aligns across 10 bases. The CDR3 extends over 16 amino acids. V lost 3 bases to trimming and J lost 2 bases; unmatched junction nucleotides: 4. Germline V gene data show CDR1 as MNHEY and CDR2 as SMNVEV (reference sequence). CDR3 nucleotide sequence: TGTGCCAGCAGTTTCTCGGGGACAGGGGCTGGAAACACCATATATTTT. Its translation is CASSFSGTGAGNTIYF.

The rearrangement links TRBV6-5 to TRBJ2-1; the match to TRBD2 covers 8 bases. Germline V CDR1 and CDR2: MNHEY, SVGAGI. This CDR3 contains 15 residues. J gave up 5 bases and V 2 bases, and 5 bases lay outside the gene matches. DNA for the CDR3: TGTGCCAGCAGTTACGCTAGCGGGTACGACAATGAGCAGTTCTTC. This encodes CASSYASGYDNEQFF.

The chain carries TRBV6-5 and TRBJ2-7; perhaps TRBD2 as D (5 bases). Germline assignment: CDR1 MNHEY and CDR2 SVGAGI. This CDR3 spans 14 amino acids. Between the trimmed V and J ends, which lost 4 bases and 2 bases, there was a span of 12 bases. The DNA of the CDR3 is TGTGCCAGCAGTTCCAGCGGAGTTGCCTACGAGCAGTACTTC. Protein product: CASSSSGVAYEQYF.

The table lists this clone with a count of one. The gene calls are TRBV5-1 and TRBJ1-6; D perhaps matches TRBD1 (5 bases). In germline, CDR1 is SGHRS, CDR2 YFSETQ. The CDR3 spans 17 residues. The ends were cut back, 3 bases at V and 5 bases at J, with 18 bases in the middle. The CDR3 reads CASSSGPKGRNNSPLHF. The CDR3 DNA is TGCGCCAGCAGCTCCGGGCCCAAGGGGCGGAATAATTCACCCCTCCACTTT.

This chain links TRBV28 with TRBJ2-7, with TRBD1 as a possible D gene (6 bases). CDR3 size: 15 residues. The germline CDR1 and CDR2 sequences are MDHEN and SYDVKM. V was pared by 3 bases and J by 4 bases, with 16 bases between. The CDR3 nucleotides are TGTGCCAGCAGTTTCGGTGGGACAAACTTATACGAGCAGTACTTC. Protein product: CASSFGGTNLYEQYF.

The V gene is TRBV5-4, the J gene TRBJ2-5; D unresolved. V lost 3 bases, J lost 3 bases, and 9 bases lay in between. CDR1 and CDR2 (germline): SGHNT, YYREEE (reference sequence). The CDR3 runs 13 residues. CDR3 nucleotides: TGTGCCAGCAGCTCCTGGGCAGAAGAGACCCAGTACTTC. This gives the protein CASSSWAEETQYF. Based on the CDR3 plus reference TRBV5-4 and TRBJ2-5, the full variable domain is ETGVTQSPTHLIKTRGQQVTLRCSSQSGHNTVSWYQQALGQGPQFIFQYYREEENGRGNFPPRFSGLQFPNYSSELNVNALELDDSALYLCASSSWAEETQYFGPGTRLLVL.

The chain combines TRBV10-3 with TRBJ1-1, with unresolved D. Germline values: CDR1 ENHRY, CDR2 SYGVKD. The CDR3 totals 14 residues. V was shortened by 2 bases and J by 1 base, with 8 bases between the two germline ends. CDR3 nucleotide sequence: TGTGCCATCAGTGAGGTGGGCGGGAACACTGAAGCTTTCTTT. Translating gives CAISEVGGNTEAFF.

The genes are TRBV19 and TRBJ1-6; TRBD1 matches 9 bases. Germline assignment: CDR1 LNHDA and CDR2 SQIVND (reference sequence). J was trimmed by 4 bases and V by 6 bases; bases with no gene match: 4. This CDR3 spans 15 amino acids. CDR3 sequence reads: CASRADRGYNSPLHF. The CDR3 nucleotides are TGTGCCAGTAGGGCGGACAGGGGATATAATTCACCCCTCCACTTT.

The chain employs TRBV5-8 and TRBJ1-5; no clear D gene. The length of the CDR3 is 16 residues. Trimming took 1 base from V and 4 from J, leaving 15 bases between them. From germline, CDR1 is SGHTS and CDR2 YDEGEE. The CDR3 spells CASSLMPGNFNQPQHF. In DNA form, the CDR3 reads TGTGCCAGCAGCTTGATGCCCGGCAATTTTAATCAGCCCCAGCATTTT.

The rearrangement uses TRBV2 and TRBJ2-7; D is possibly TRBD1 (6 bases). CDR3 size: 14 residues. V lost 4 bases and J 9 bases, leaving 19 bases between the germline ends. CDR1 is SNHLY and CDR2 is FYNNEI in the germline V gene. The CDR3 coding sequence is TGTGCCAGCAGTGGGGACATTATACTCGGGGTGCAGTACTTC. It yields the protein CASSGDIILGVQYF. Looking up the rest from reference TRBV2 and TRBJ2-7 gives the full variable domain: EPEVTQTPSHQVTQMGQEVILRCVPISNHLYFYWYRQILGQKVEFLVSFYNNEISEKSEIFDDQFSVERPDGSNFTLKIRSTKLEDSAMYFCASSGDIILGVQYFGPGTRLTVT.